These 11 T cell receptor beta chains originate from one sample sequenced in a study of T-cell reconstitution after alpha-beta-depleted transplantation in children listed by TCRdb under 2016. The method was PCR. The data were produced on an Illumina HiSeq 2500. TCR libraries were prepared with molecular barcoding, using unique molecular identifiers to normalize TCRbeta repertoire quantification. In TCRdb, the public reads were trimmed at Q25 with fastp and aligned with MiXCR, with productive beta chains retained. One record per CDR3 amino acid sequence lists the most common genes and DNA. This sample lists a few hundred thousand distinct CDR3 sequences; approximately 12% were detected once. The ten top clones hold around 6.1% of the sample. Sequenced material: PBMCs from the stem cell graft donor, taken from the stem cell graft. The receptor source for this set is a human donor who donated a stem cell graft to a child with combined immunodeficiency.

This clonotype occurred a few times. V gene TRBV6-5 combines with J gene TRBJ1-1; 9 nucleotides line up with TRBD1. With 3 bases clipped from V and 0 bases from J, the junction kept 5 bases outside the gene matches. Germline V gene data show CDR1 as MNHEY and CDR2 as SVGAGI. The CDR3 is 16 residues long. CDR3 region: CASSYGTGTLNTEAFF. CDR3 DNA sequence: TGTGCCAGCAGTTATGGGACAGGGACCCTGAACACTGAAGCTTTCTTT.

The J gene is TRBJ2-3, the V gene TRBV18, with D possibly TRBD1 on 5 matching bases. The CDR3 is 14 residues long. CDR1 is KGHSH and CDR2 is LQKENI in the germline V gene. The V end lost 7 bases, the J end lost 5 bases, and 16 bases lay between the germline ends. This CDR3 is CASYSGGRGDTQYF. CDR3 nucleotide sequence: TGTGCCAGCTACTCCGGCGGAAGGGGAGATACGCAGTATTTT.

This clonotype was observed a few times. The chain's CDR3 is CATSRGIAGGSYNEQFF. The CDR3 nucleotides are TGTGCCACCAGCAGAGGTATAGCGGGAGGATCATACAATGAGCAGTTCTTC. The rearrangement links TRBV15 to TRBJ2-1; 10 bases fit TRBD2. The V gene end was trimmed by 1 base and the J gene end by 4 bases; junction bases not matched to a gene: 7. CDR1 is LNHNV and CDR2 is YYDKDF in the germline V gene (reference sequence). CDR3 length: 17 residues.

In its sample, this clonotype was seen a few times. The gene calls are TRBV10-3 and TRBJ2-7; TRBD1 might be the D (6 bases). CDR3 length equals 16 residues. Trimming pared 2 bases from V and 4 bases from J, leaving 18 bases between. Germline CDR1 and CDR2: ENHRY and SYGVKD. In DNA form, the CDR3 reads TGTGCCATCAGTGAGGGGGGCCAGGCAGGGAATTACGAGCAGTACTTC. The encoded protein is CAISEGGQAGNYEQYF.

This CDR3 reads CSVFAGTDTQYF. CDR3 DNA: TGCAGCGTTTTTGCGGGAACAGATACGCAGTATTTT. The chain is built from TRBV29-1 and TRBJ2-3; tentative D call: TRBD2 (6 bases). Looked up from germline, CDR1 is SQVTM and CDR2 is ANQGSEA. This CDR3 has 12 amino acids. V lost 5 bases and J lost 3, with 9 bases in between.

The CDR3 protein is CASSLAEGGNTEAFF. The CDR3 DNA sequence: TGTGCCAGCAGTTTAGCCGAGGGGGGGAACACTGAAGCTTTCTTT. The V gene is TRBV12-3 or TRBV12-4, the J gene TRBJ1-1; a weak D match, TRBD1 (6 bases). With 0 bases removed from V and 1 base from J, the gap between germline ends came to 9 bases. This CDR3 region has 15 residues.

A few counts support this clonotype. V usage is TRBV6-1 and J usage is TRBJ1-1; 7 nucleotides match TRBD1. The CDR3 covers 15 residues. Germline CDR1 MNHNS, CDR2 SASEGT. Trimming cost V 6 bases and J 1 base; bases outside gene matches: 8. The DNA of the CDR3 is TGTGCCAGCAGCCTAAACCGGGACAGGAACACTGAAGCTTTCTTT. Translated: CASSLNRDRNTEAFF.

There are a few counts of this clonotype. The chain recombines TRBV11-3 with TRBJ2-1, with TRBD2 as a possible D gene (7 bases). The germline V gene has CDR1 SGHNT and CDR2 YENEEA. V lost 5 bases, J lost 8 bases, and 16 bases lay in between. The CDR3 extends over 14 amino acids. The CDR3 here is CASSLGGHVDEQFF. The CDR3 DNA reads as TGTGCCAGCAGCCTGGGGGGGCATGTGGATGAGCAGTTCTTC.

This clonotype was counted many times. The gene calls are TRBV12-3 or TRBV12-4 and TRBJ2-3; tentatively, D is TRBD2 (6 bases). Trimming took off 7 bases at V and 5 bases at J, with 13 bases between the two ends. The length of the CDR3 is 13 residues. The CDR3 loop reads CASKQEGGDTQYF. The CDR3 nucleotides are TGTGCCAGCAAGCAGGAGGGCGGAGATACGCAGTATTTT.

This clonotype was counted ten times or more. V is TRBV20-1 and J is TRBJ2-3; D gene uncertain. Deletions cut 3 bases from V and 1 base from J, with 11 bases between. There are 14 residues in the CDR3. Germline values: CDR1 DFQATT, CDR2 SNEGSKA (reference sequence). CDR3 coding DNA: TGCAGTGCTAGTTACGCGGATGGCACAGATACGCAGTATTTT. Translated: CSASYADGTDTQYF.

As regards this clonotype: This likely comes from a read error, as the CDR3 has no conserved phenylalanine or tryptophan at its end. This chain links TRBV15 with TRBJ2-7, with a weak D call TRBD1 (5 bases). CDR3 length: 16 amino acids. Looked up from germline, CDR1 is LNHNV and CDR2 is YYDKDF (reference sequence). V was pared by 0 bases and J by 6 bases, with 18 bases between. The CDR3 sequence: CATSRDPSRVKSEQYL. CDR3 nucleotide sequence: TGTGCCACCAGCAGAGACCCCAGCAGGGTGAAAAGCGAGCAGTACCTC.